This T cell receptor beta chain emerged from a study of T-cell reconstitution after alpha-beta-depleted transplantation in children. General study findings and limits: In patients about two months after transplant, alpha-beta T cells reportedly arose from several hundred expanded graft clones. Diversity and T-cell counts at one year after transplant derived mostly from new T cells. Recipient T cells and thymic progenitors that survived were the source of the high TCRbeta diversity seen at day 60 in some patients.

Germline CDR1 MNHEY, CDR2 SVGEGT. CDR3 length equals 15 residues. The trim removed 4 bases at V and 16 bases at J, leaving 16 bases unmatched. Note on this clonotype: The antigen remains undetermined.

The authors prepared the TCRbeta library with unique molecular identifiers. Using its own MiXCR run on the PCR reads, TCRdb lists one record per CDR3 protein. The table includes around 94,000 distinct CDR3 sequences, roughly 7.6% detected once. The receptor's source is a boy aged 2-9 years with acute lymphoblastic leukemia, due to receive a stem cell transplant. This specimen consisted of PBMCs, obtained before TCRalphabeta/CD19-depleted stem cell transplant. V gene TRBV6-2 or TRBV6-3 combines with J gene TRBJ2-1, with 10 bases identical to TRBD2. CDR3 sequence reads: CASSSPLGVAGGLFF. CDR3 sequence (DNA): TGTGCCAGCAGTTCCCCACTCGGAGTAGCGGGGGGCCTTTTCTTC.